This TCR beta chain was sequenced for a study of cytomegalovirus exposure and HLA in healthy donors. General study findings and limits: Some V segments (TRBV6-2 and TRBV6-3 among them) were excluded as indistinguishable. TCR association rates varied by HLA locus in a later analysis, with DRB1 highest and HLA-C lowest. Later work associated roughly 17,000 TCR beta sequences with HLA alleles at 0.05 false discovery rate.

At sampling all donors were nominally healthy, likely with unrecorded immune exposures. V lost 1 base and J 8 bases, leaving 9 bases between the germline ends. There are 13 residues in the CDR3. The germline gives CDR1 LNHDA, CDR2 SQIVND (reference sequence). About this clone: Its specificity is not known.

The PCR contained 60 Vbeta and 13 Jbeta primers. The method was immunoSEQ multiplex PCR; TCRdb's version includes in-frame clones alone and lacks a portion of them. Of 90,000 to 120,000 clones in the sample, about 9.4% are singletons; the top ten hold less than 6%. Sample: PBMCs. V gene TRBV19 combines with J gene TRBJ2-1; D perhaps matches TRBD1 (5 bases). This TCR was recovered from a man aged 35-49 years in good health and CMV-seropositive. This CDR3 reads CASSIVGAYEQFF. In DNA, the CDR3 is TGTGCCAGTAGTATAGTTGGGGCCTATGAGCAGTTCTTC.